This T cell receptor beta chain is from a study of T cell responses to AZD1222 COVID-19 vaccine. About the research overall: Pooling of second doses given at about 4 or about 12 weeks was done. Study-wide results and caveats: Sampling that yielded the repertoires occurred only after the peak T cell response. White British people made up most donors, females outnumbered males, and clonal diversity was possibly underestimated. Dominant CD4 TCR responses targeted spike regions 160-218 and 743-854.

TCRdb's table, derived via immunoSEQ multiplex PCR, lists solely in-frame clones and lacks some. Of roughly 170,000 clones listed, approximately 90% are singletons. Points on this clone: Its antigen is undetermined.

Germline V gene sequence: CDR1 LGHNA, CDR2 YSLEER. The length of the CDR3 is 15 residues. V dropped 2 bases and J dropped 6; count of bases not matched to a gene: 8. This TCR was sampled from an adult in good health. The source was peripheral blood, collected on day 0 of AZD1222 vaccination. The chain has TRBV4-3 and TRBJ1-2; 8 nucleotides match TRBD1. CDR3 sequence reads: CASSQSLGTGDGYTF. The CDR3 nucleotides read TGCGCCAGCAGCCAAAGCCTCGGGACAGGCGATGGCTACACCTTC.